Presented here are 2 T cell receptor beta chains from one specimen sequenced in a study of cytomegalovirus exposure and HLA in healthy donors. Primers: 60 Vbeta forward and 13 Jbeta reverse. Only in-frame clones appear in the TCRdb table, and some are missing; sequencing was by immunoSEQ multiplex PCR. The sample holds about 160,000 clones; more than 60% are singletons and the top ten take approximately 4.5%. The specimen sequenced was PBMCs. The receptors were gathered from a man aged 35 to 55 in good health and CMV-seronegative.

The V and J genes are TRBV18 and TRBJ1-4; no definite D call. The CDR3 is made up of 13 amino acids. Deletions cut 6 bases from V and 7 bases from J, with 12 bases between. Germline-derived CDR1 and CDR2 are KGHSH and LQKENI. The CDR3 loop reads CASSPAGSEKLFF. CDR3 sequence (DNA): TGTGCCAGCTCCCCCGCCGGGAGTGAAAAACTGTTTTTT.

This clone was detected only a few times. The chain employs TRBV9 and TRBJ2-4; D is undetermined. This CDR3 has 14 residues. CDR1 and CDR2 from the germline V gene are SGDLS and YYNGEE. The V end was cut by 0 bases, the J end by 8 bases, with 12 bases between. The CDR3 nucleotides are TGTGCCAGCAGCGTAGGACACCCGGAAGACATTCAGTACTTC. Translation: CASSVGHPEDIQYF.